This paragraph reports one T cell receptor beta chain. Its matching antigen is unknown. The CDR3 is 11 residues long. The germline V gene has CDR1 SNHLY and CDR2 FYNNEI. Assays captured about 10^5 TCR templates per sample. Generated by immunoSEQ multiplex PCR, the TCRdb table keeps only in-frame clones and is missing some. The table lists more than 50,000 clones, 85% to 95% of them singletons. This sample is part of a study of siplizumab effects on memory and regulatory T cells. Study-wide results and limits: For siplizumab cultures, the suppressive function of their proliferating Tregs was not confirmed. An assignable phenotype, naive or memory, was missing from roughly 84-95% of proliferating CD4+ or CD8+ clones. Naive T cells appeared more varied than memory cells and looked like key alloresponse contributors.

Sequencing used CD8+ T cells sorted from blood. The clonotype was recovered from a human donor in good health. The chain has TRBV2 and TRBJ2-4; D gene unclear. The CDR3 nucleotides are TGTGCTCAGAAGGCTAAAAACATTCAGTACTTC. Its protein product is CAQKAKNIQYF.